Following are 20 T cell receptor beta chains from one sample sequenced in a study of blood T cells in healthy people across ages. A sample-barcoded 5' primer and a J-beta primer mix were used in a second PCR of roughly 6 to 12 cycles. MiXCR, run by TCRdb on the 5' RACE reads, gives a single entry per CDR3 protein. Seen here are some 920,000 distinct CDR3 sequences, roughly 50% observed once, and the top ten hold around a fifth. Sequencing was performed on blood. These receptors all come from a woman aged 55-69 years in good health.

This clonotype was picked up many times. The chain is built from TRBV7-2 and TRBJ2-5, with D possibly being TRBD2 (6 bases). The CDR3 consists of 13 residues. Trimming left V 3 bases short and J 11 bases short, with 16 bases between. Germline CDR1 is SGHTA and CDR2 is FQGNSA. The CDR3 DNA sequence: TGTGCCAGCAGCTTTCAGCCATGGGGGGAGCAGTACTTC. Amino acids: CASSFQPWGEQYF. The full variable domain, completed using reference TRBV7-2 and TRBJ2-5, is GAGVSQSPSNKVTEKGKDVELRCDPISGHTALYWYRQSLGQGLEFLIYFQGNSAPDKSGLPSDRFSAERTGGSVSTLTIQRTQQEDSAVYLCASSFQPWGEQYFGPGTRLLVL.

The sample holds a few counts of this clonotype. The CDR3 DNA sequence: TGTGCCACTTCGCCTATGGTCGGGGGCTACGAGCAGTACTTC. Translation: CATSPMVGGYEQYF. This chain joins TRBV6-5 and TRBJ2-7; tentatively, D is TRBD2 (6 bases). Trimming stripped 10 bases from V and 3 bases from J, with 19 bases between. Germline V lookup: CDR1 MNHEY, CDR2 SVGAGI. The CDR3 runs 14 residues.

This clonotype appeared a few times. The chain is built from TRBV7-2 and TRBJ2-1, with TRBD2 identical over 7 bases. V was clipped by 7 bases and J by 4 bases; unmatched bases: 7. Looked up from germline, CDR1 is SGHTA and CDR2 is FQGNSA. This CDR3 is 14 amino acids long. CDR3 sequence: CASNRRELYNEQFF. The CDR3 DNA is TGTGCCAGCAATAGGCGGGAGCTATACAATGAGCAGTTCTTC.

This clonotype was seen once. This chain connects TRBV2 to TRBJ2-5; possibly TRBD2 for D (7 bases). The V gene lost 8 bases and the J gene lost 11 bases, with 24 bases spanning the gap. Per the germline V gene, CDR1 is SNHLY and CDR2 is FYNNEI. The CDR3 extends over 14 amino acids. CDR3 sequence (DNA): TGTGCCAGCGCCCGAGGGGGGGACCTAAAAGAGCAGTACTTC. Amino acid sequence: CASARGGDLKEQYF.

This clonotype turned up a few times. This chain joins TRBV7-9 and TRBJ2-4, with TRBD2 identical over 9 bases. The junction had 13 bases not matched to a gene; V was cut back by 7 bases and J by 0 bases. Germline V gene sequence: CDR1 SEHNR, CDR2 FQNEAQ (reference sequence). This CDR3 comprises 18 residues. CDR3 amino acids: CASTLGTLAGLAKNIQYF. In nucleotides, the CDR3 is TGTGCCAGCACCCTAGGGACGCTAGCGGGACTAGCCAAAAACATTCAGTACTTC.

The CDR3 region has the DNA TGTGCCAGCAGTTTACCGCGCTCGGGAGGTTATAATGAGCAGTTCTTC. It yields the protein CASSLPRSGGYNEQFF. This rearrangement joins TRBV27 to TRBJ2-1; 7 nucleotides match TRBD2. This CDR3 has 16 residues. With V trimmed by 2 bases and J by 7 bases, 11 bases remained unmatched. Germline CDR1 reads MNHEY; CDR2 reads SMNVEV (reference sequence).

The table lists this clonotype with a few counts. The chain recombines TRBV20-1 with TRBJ2-7, with a possible D match to TRBD1 (6 bases). Germline lookup yields CDR1 DFQATT and CDR2 SNEGSKA (reference sequence). The CDR3 loop spans 15 amino acids. Trimming removed 8 bases at V and 0 bases at J, with 20 bases between. The CDR3 reads CSFNSRTAYSYEQYF. The CDR3 DNA follows: TGCAGTTTTAATAGCCGGACAGCCTACTCCTACGAGCAGTACTTC.

V is TRBV6-1 and J is TRBJ2-3; TRBD1 matches 7 bases. The CDR3 totals 14 residues. Germline CDR1 MNHNS, CDR2 SASEGT. J lost 10 bases, V lost 7 bases, and 14 bases had no gene match. The CDR3 here is CASTPRQGPGAQYF. The CDR3 DNA sequence: TGTGCCAGCACGCCCCGACAGGGTCCAGGGGCGCAGTATTTT.

This sequence joins TRBV7-8 and TRBJ2-1; D remains ambiguous. The V end was cut by 2 bases, the J end by 0 bases, with 8 bases between. Germline lookup yields CDR1 SGHVS and CDR2 FQNEAQ. This CDR3 has 15 amino acids. CDR3 sequence (DNA): TGTGCCAGCAGCTTAAGCCTGAGCTCCTACAATGAGCAGTTCTTC. Translated, it gives CASSLSLSSYNEQFF.

This chain joins TRBV6-1 and TRBJ2-3; D is uncertain. V was shortened by 0 bases and J by 6 bases, with 13 bases between the two germline ends. This CDR3 region has 15 residues. The germline V gene encodes CDR1 MNHNS and CDR2 SASEGT. The DNA of the CDR3 is TGTGCCAGCAGTGAAGCGGAAGGGCGAAGGGATACGCAGTATTTT. This gives the protein CASSEAEGRRDTQYF.

This chain uses TRBV6-1 with TRBJ2-1, with TRBD2 as a possible D gene (5 bases). Trimming shortened V by 1 base and J by 8 bases, and 9 bases separated the two germline ends. Germline V CDR1 and CDR2: MNHNS, SASEGT. The CDR3 contains 13 residues. CDR3 residues: CASSEVSGDEQFF. The CDR3 nucleotides are TGTGCCAGCAGTGAAGTGTCCGGGGATGAGCAGTTCTTC.

This clonotype was seen once. The chain recombines TRBV28 with TRBJ1-1, with D unresolved. The V gene's germline CDR1 is MDHEN and CDR2 SYDVKM. The CDR3 is made up of 15 amino acids. V lost 7 bases to trimming and J lost 4 bases, with 19 bases between them. The CDR3 loop is CASTLRPRLGTEAFF. The CDR3 nucleotides are TGTGCCAGCACCCTTCGACCTAGACTGGGCACTGAAGCTTTCTTT.

As concerns this clonotype: The germline gene is not matched at one end of the junction; a read error may be the cause. The chain carries TRBV6-1 and TRBJ2-1; 13 nucleotides match TRBD2. The CDR3 totals 16 residues. Looked up from germline, CDR1 is MNHNS and CDR2 is SASEGT. CDR3 coding DNA: TGTGCCAGCAGTGAAGTGGGACTAGCGGGACTCAATGAGGAGTTCTTC. It specifies CASSEVGLAGLNEEFF.

CDR3 DNA: TGTGCCAGCAGCCAAGAGATCGGCGGGAGGGCCCATGAGCAGTTCTTC. It yields the protein CASSQEIGGRAHEQFF. The chain carries TRBV4-2 and TRBJ2-1; TRBD2 aligns across 9 bases. Germline V CDR1 and CDR2: LGHNA, YNFKEQ. This CDR3 region has 16 residues. With V trimmed by 0 bases and J by 8 bases, 8 bases remained unmatched.

The genes are TRBV5-1 and TRBJ2-5, with D perhaps TRBD1 (6 bases). This CDR3 spans 14 amino acids. CDR1 SGHRS and CDR2 YFSETQ come from the germline V gene. Trimming pared 3 bases from V and 5 bases from J, leaving 14 bases between. CDR3 DNA: TGCGCCAGCAGCTGGAGAGGGGGAAGGGAGACCCAGTACTTC. It is translated as CASSWRGGRETQYF.

V is TRBV6-6 and J is TRBJ2-5; 10 bases line up with TRBD2. The CDR3 contains 15 residues. CDR1 MNHNY and CDR2 SVGAGI come from the germline V gene (reference sequence). V gave up 5 bases and J gave up 4 bases; unmatched junction bases: 7. This chain's CDR3 is CASSHTGTSVETQYF. CDR3 nucleotides: TGTGCCAGCAGTCACACCGGGACTAGCGTAGAGACCCAGTACTTC.

Worth noting for this clonotype: Mismatch with germline at one junction end may stem from a read error. This chain's CDR3 is CSARELSGTGANNERFF. CDR3 bases: TGCAGTGCTAGAGAGCTTAGCGGGACAGGGGCCAACAATGAGCGGTTCTTC. V and J are TRBV20-1 and TRBJ2-1; 10 bases align to TRBD1. The CDR3 totals 17 residues. The germline V gene has CDR1 DFQATT and CDR2 SNEGSKA (reference sequence).

This clonotype was seen a few times. V is TRBV29-1 and J is TRBJ2-2; TRBD2 matches 7 bases. This CDR3 region has 14 residues. Unmatched junction bases numbered 4, after V lost 5 bases and J lost 1 base. CDR1 is SQVTM, CDR2 ANQGSEA, per germline. The CDR3 sequence is CSVLQRENTGELFF. For the CDR3, the DNA is TGCAGCGTTTTACAGCGGGAGAACACCGGGGAGCTGTTTTTT.

This chain links TRBV20-1 with TRBJ2-3; either TRBD1 or TRBD2 may supply D (6 bases each). CDR1 and CDR2 from the germline V gene are DFQATT and SNEGSKA (reference sequence). The CDR3 has 14 residues. V was cut by 7 bases and J by 6 bases, with 20 bases left in between. Here the CDR3 reads CSGREGGPGDTQYF. The DNA of the CDR3 is TGCAGTGGAAGAGAGGGGGGCCCCGGGGATACGCAGTATTTT.

The table lists this clonotype with a few counts. The chain carries TRBV6-2 or TRBV6-3 and TRBJ2-3; D is ambiguous. This CDR3 region has 12 residues. From germline, CDR1 is MNHEY and CDR2 SVGEGT. Trimming took off 7 bases at V and 0 bases at J, with 5 bases between the two ends. CDR3 coding DNA: TGTGCCAGCAAAGACAGCACAGATACGCAGTATTTT. This codes for CASKDSTDTQYF.